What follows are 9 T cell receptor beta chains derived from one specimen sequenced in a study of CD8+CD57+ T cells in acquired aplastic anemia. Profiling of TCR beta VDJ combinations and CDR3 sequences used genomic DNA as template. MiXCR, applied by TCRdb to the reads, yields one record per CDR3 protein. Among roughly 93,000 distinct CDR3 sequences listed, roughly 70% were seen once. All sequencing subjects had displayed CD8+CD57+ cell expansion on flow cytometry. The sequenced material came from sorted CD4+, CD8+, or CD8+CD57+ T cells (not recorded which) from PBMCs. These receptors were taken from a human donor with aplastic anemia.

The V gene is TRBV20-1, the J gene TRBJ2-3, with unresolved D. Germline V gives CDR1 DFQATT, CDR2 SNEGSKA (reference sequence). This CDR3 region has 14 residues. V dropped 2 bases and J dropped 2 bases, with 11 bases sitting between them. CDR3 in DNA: TGCAGTGCTAGATTCTGGATCGACACAGATACGCAGTATTTT. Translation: CSARFWIDTDTQYF.

The CDR3 spells CSAGRPSDGYTF. CDR3 DNA: TGCAGCGCCGGCCGACCCAGCGATGGCTACACCTTC. The chain links TRBV29-1 to TRBJ1-2; D gene ambiguous. CDR3 length: 12 amino acids. The ends were cut back, 7 bases at V and 6 bases at J, with 15 bases in the middle. CDR1 and CDR2 (germline): SQVTM, ANQGSEA.

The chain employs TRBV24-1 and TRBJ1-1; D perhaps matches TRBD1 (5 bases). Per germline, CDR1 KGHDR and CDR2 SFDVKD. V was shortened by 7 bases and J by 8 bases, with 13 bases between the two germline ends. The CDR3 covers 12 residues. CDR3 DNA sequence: TGTGCCACCAGACGGGGCGAGTCGGAAGCTTTCTTT. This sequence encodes CATRRGESEAFF.

The DNA for the CDR3 is TGCAGTGCTAGACCTGACCACAGGGATAGGAACACTGAAGCTTTCTTT. It codes for CSARPDHRDRNTEAFF. This rearrangement joins TRBV20-1 to TRBJ1-1, with TRBD1 as a possible D gene (6 bases). The CDR3 is 16 residues long. The V and J ends lost 2 bases and 1 base respectively, with 17 bases between them. Germline CDR1 is DFQATT and CDR2 is SNEGSKA (reference sequence).

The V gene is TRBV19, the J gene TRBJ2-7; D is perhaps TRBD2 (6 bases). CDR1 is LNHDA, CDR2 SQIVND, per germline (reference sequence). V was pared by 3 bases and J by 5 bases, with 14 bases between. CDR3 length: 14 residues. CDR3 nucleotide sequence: TGTGCCAGTAGTATGCGGGACGGTCGGGACGAGCAGTACTTC. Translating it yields CASSMRDGRDEQYF.

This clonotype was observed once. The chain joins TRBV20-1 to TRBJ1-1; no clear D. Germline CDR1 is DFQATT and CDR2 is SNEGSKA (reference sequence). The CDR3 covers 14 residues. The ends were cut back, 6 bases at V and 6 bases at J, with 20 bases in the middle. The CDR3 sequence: CSASVSPAAPEAFF. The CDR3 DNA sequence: TGCAGTGCCTCCGTCTCGCCCGCGGCCCCTGAAGCTTTCTTT.

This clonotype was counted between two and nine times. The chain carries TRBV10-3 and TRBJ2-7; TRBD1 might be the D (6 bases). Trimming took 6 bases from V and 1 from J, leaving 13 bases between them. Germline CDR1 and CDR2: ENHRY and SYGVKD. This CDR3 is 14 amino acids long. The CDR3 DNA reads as TGTGCCATCAGAGCCGCTACAGGGTCCTACGAGCAGTACTTC. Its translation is CAIRAATGSYEQYF.

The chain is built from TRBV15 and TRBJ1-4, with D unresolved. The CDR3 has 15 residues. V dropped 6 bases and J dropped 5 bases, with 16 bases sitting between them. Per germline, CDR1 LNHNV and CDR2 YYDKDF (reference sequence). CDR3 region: CATRSPAAVNEKLFF. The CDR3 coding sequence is TGTGCCACCAGGAGCCCGGCAGCCGTAAATGAAAAACTGTTTTTT.

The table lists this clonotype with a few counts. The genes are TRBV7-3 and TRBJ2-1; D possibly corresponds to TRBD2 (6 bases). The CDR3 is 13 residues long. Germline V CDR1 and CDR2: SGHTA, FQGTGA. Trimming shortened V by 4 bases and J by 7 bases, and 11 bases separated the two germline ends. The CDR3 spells CASSYTGGNEQFF. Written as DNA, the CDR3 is TGTGCCAGCAGCTATACTGGGGGGAATGAGCAGTTCTTC.